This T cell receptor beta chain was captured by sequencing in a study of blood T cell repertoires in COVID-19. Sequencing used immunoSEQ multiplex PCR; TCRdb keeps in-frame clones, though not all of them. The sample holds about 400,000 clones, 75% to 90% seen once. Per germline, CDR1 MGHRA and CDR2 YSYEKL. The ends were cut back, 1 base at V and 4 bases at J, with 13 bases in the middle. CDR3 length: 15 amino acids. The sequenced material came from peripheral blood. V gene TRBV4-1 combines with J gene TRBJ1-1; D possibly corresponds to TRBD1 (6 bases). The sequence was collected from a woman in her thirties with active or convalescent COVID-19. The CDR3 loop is CASSQVHREGTEAFF. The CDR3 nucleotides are TGCGCCAGCAGCCAAGTCCACAGGGAGGGCACTGAAGCTTTCTTT.